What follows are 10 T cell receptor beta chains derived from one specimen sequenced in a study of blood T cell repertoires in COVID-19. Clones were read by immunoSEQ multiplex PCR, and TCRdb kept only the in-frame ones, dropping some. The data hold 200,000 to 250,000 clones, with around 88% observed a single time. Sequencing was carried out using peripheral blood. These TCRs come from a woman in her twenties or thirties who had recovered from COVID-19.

As DNA, the CDR3 is TGTGCCAGCAGCTACACGGGACCGGCGGGAGACACTGAAGCTTTCTTT. This gives the protein CASSYTGPAGDTEAFF. This chain links TRBV13 with TRBJ1-1, with a tentative D call TRBD1 (5 bases). The germline V gene has CDR1 PRHDT and CDR2 FYEKMQ (reference sequence). The CDR3 loop spans 16 amino acids. Trimming pared 4 bases from V and 3 bases from J, leaving 18 bases between.

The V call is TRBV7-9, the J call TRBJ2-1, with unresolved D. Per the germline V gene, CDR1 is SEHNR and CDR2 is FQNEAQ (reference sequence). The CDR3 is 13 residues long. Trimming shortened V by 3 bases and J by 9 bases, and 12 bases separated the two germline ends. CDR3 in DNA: TGTGCCAGCAGCTTGCCAATAGCTGGTGAGCAGTTCTTC. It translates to CASSLPIAGEQFF.

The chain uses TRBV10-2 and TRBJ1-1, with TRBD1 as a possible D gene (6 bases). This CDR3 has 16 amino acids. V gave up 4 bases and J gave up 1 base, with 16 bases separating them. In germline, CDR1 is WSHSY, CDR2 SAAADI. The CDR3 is CASSVSAGVSNTEAFF. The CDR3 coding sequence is TGCGCCAGCAGTGTGTCGGCAGGGGTCTCGAACACTGAAGCTTTCTTT.

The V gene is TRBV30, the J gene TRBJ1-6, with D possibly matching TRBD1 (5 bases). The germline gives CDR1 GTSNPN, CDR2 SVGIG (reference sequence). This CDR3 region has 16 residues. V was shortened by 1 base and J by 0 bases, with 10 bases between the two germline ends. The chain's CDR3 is CAWSDTGSSYNSPLHF. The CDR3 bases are TGTGCCTGGAGTGACACAGGTAGCTCCTATAATTCACCCCTCCACTTT.

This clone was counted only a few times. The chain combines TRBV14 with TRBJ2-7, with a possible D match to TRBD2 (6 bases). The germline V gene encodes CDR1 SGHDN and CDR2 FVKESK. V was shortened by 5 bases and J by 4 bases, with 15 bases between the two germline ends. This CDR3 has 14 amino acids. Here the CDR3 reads CASSWRVGGYEQYF. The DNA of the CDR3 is TGTGCCAGCAGCTGGAGGGTCGGGGGATACGAGCAGTACTTC.

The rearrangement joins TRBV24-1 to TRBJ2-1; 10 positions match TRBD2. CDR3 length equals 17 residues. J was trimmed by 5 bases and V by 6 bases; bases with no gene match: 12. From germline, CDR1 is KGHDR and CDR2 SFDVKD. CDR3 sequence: CATSRTPTSGPDNEQFF. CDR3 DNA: TGTGCCACCAGTAGAACTCCGACTAGCGGGCCTGACAATGAGCAGTTCTTC.

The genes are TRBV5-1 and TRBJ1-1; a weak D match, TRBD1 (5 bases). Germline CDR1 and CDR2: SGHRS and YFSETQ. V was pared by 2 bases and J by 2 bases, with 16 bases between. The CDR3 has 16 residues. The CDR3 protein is CASSLTAGATNTEAFF. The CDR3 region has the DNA TGCGCCAGCAGCTTAACGGCTGGGGCAACAAACACTGAAGCTTTCTTT.

CDR3 DNA: TGCGCCAGCAGCTCGGGTCTCTCACCCGTTTTTTACGAGCAGTACTTC. Amino acids: CASSSGLSPVFYEQYF. The V gene is TRBV5-1, the J gene TRBJ2-7; no definite D call. The CDR3 runs to 16 residues. V lost 3 bases and J lost 4, with 20 bases in between. Per the germline V gene, CDR1 is SGHRS and CDR2 is YFSETQ.

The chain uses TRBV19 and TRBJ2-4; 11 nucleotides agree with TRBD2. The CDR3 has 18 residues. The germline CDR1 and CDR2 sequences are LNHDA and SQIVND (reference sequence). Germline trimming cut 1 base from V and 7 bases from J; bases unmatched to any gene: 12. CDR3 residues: CASSIVHSGGVRPNIQYF. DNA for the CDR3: TGTGCCAGTAGTATAGTACATAGCGGGGGGGTAAGACCGAACATTCAGTACTTC.

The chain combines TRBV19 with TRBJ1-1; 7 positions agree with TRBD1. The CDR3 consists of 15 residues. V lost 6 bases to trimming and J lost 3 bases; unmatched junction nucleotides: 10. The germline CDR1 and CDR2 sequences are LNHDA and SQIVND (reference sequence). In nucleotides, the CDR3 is TGTGCCAGTAGGGTAAATCCGGGACAGTACACTGAAGCTTTCTTT. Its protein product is CASRVNPGQYTEAFF.